This T cell receptor beta chain was observed in a study of regulatory T cells in long-lasting Graves disease. This clonotype was counted only a few times. Regarding time point: persistent/refractory GD, antithyroid drugs over 5 years with positive TRAb. PBMCs provided the RNA from which the TCR library was made. Per the germline V gene, CDR1 is SGHRS and CDR2 is YFSETQ. This CDR3 spans 14 amino acids. V was pared by 7 bases and J by 5 bases, with 16 bases between. Arm-PCR of CDR3 regions and iRepertoire HTBI primers were used to build TCR beta libraries. TCRdb reanalysed the multiplex PCR reads using MiXCR and keeps one entry per CDR3 protein. The data show around 460,000 distinct CDR3 sequences, with about 20% seen just once and around 12% held by the top ten.

The sequence was collected from a female donor with Graves disease. Specimen: peripheral blood mononuclear cells (PBMCs), collected when the disease was refractory, from a patient treated with antithyroid drugs. V is TRBV5-1 and J is TRBJ1-5, with D uncertain. The CDR3 spells CASYTSDGDQPQHF. In DNA, the CDR3 is TGCGCCAGCTATACCTCGGACGGTGATCAGCCCCAGCATTTT.